The 23 T cell receptor beta chains below all came from one sample that was sequenced in a study of cytomegalovirus exposure and HLA in healthy donors. The PCR was carried out with 60 Vbeta primers and 13 Jbeta primers. This table comes from immunoSEQ multiplex PCR, and its TCRdb copy is limited to in-frame clones, with some not included. The sample carries over 150,000 clones, 80% to 85% recorded once. The sequencing input was PBMCs. All receptors derive from a man aged 50-60 years in good health and CMV-seronegative.

V is TRBV5-6 and J is TRBJ1-1; TRBD1 matches 8 bases. The V segment lost 7 bases and the J segment 0 bases; nucleotides outside the gene matches: 8. Germline-derived CDR1 and CDR2 are SGHDT and YYEEEE. The CDR3 contains 15 residues. CDR3 protein: CASGTLDRVNTEAFF. The CDR3, as DNA: TGTGCCAGCGGAACCCTGGACAGGGTGAACACTGAAGCTTTCTTT.

This rearrangement joins TRBV18 to TRBJ2-3, with 13 bases lining up with TRBD2. This CDR3 region has 17 residues. Germline V gene data show CDR1 as KGHSH and CDR2 as LQKENI. V shed 3 bases and J 2 bases; nucleotides not matched to a gene: 5. Here the CDR3 reads CASSPRGLAGLTDTQYF. In DNA form, the CDR3 reads TGTGCCAGCTCACCTAGGGGACTAGCGGGGCTCACAGATACGCAGTATTTT.

The chain links TRBV11-2 to TRBJ2-3; D unresolved. From germline, CDR1 is SGHAT and CDR2 FQNNGV. The V gene lost 1 base and the J gene lost 6 bases, with 5 bases spanning the gap. The length of the CDR3 is 12 residues. The CDR3 DNA is TGTGCCAGCAGCTTAGGGGCGGATACGCAGTATTTT. Its translation: CASSLGADTQYF. Complete variable domain (other parts from reference TRBV11-2 and TRBJ2-3): EAGVAQSPRYKIIEKRQSVAFWCNPISGHATLYWYQQILGQGPKLLIQFQNNGVVDDSQLPKDRFSAERLKGVDSTLKIQPAKLEDSAVYLCASSLGADTQYFGPGTRLTVL.

This chain connects TRBV7-2 to TRBJ2-5; 9 bases are shared with TRBD1. Germline loops: CDR1 SGHTA, CDR2 FQGNSA. The CDR3 sequence is 16 residues long. The ends lost 7 bases at V and 4 bases at J; junction bases unmatched: 13. The chain's CDR3 is CASTLGTGTMVETQYF. In nucleotides, the CDR3 is TGTGCCAGCACCCTCGGGACAGGGACGATGGTAGAGACCCAGTACTTC.

V and J are TRBV7-8 and TRBJ1-5, with D possibly being TRBD1 (5 bases). The CDR3 is made up of 14 amino acids. In germline, CDR1 is SGHVS, CDR2 FQNEAQ. V dropped 2 bases and J dropped 6 bases, with 11 bases sitting between them. Written as DNA, the CDR3 is TGTGCCAGCAGCTTAAAGGGGATGGGTCAGCCCCAGCATTTT. This translates into CASSLKGMGQPQHF. Complete variable domain (other parts from reference TRBV7-8 and TRBJ1-5): GAGVSQSPRYKVAKRGQDVALRCDPISGHVSLFWYQQALGQGPEFLTYFQNEAQLDKSGLPSDRFFAERPEGSVSTLKIQRTQQEDSAVYLCASSLKGMGQPQHFGDGTRLSIL.

Comment on this clone: The junction departs from the called germline gene at one end, perhaps through a read error. The CDR3 spells CASSLTGFQETQYF. DNA for the CDR3: TGTGCTAGCAGCTTGACAGGGTTCCAAGAGACCCAGTACTTC. The chain recombines TRBV7-7 with TRBJ2-5, with TRBD1 matching 7 bases. The CDR3 totals 14 residues. The V gene's germline CDR1 is SSHAT and CDR2 FNYEAQ (reference sequence).

The gene calls are TRBV7-2 and TRBJ1-5; D possibly corresponds to TRBD1 (5 bases). Germline loops: CDR1 SGHTA, CDR2 FQGNSA. V was clipped by 5 bases and J by 2 bases, with 13 bases between them. The CDR3 runs 15 residues. The CDR3 DNA follows: TGTGCCAGCAGCCGGTTTGGAGGGGGCAATCAGCCCCAGCATTTT. This sequence encodes CASSRFGGGNQPQHF. The variable domain in full, completed from reference TRBV7-2 and TRBJ1-5, reads GAGVSQSPSNKVTEKGKDVELRCDPISGHTALYWYRQSLGQGLEFLIYFQGNSAPDKSGLPSDRFSAERTGGSVSTLTIQRTQQEDSAVYLCASSRFGGGNQPQHFGDGTRLSIL.

The rearrangement joins TRBV29-1 to TRBJ1-3; 7 nucleotides line up with TRBD1. The CDR3 totals 14 residues. V lost 5 bases to trimming and J lost 4 bases; unmatched junction nucleotides: 8. Germline CDR1 is SQVTM and CDR2 is ANQGSEA. CDR3 residues: CSVSRQGGGNTIYF. CDR3 sequence (DNA): TGCAGCGTTTCCCGACAGGGTGGCGGAAACACCATATATTTT.

This clone is judged medium-sized (0.01 to 0.1%). The genes are TRBV23-1 and TRBJ1-2; no definite D call. TRBV23-1 is an ORF for which the function is uncertain. CDR3 length: 12 residues. The V and J ends lost 7 bases and 3 bases respectively, with 9 bases between them. Written as DNA, the CDR3 is TGCGCCAGCACCGACTGTGACTATGGCTACACCTTC. Amino acid sequence: CASTDCDYGYTF.

The CDR3 sequence: CASSLRRTSGGVNEQFF. In DNA, the CDR3 is TGTGCCAGCAGCTTACGTCGGACTAGCGGGGGGGTCAATGAGCAGTTCTTC. V gene TRBV7-2 combines with J gene TRBJ2-1; 15 bases agree with TRBD2. Germline values: CDR1 SGHTA, CDR2 FQGNSA. CDR3 size: 17 residues. V lost 2 bases, J lost 6 bases, and 5 bases stayed unmatched.

The chain uses TRBV28 and TRBJ1-3, with D unclear. The V end lost 4 bases, the J end lost 3 bases, and 10 bases lay between the germline ends. The CDR3 loop spans 14 amino acids. Germline CDR1 and CDR2: MDHEN and SYDVKM. CDR3 residues: CASSSSGVGNTIYF. The CDR3 DNA reads TGTGCCAGCAGTTCCTCCGGGGTTGGAAACACCATATATTTT.

This chain links TRBV18 with TRBJ2-1; D remains unclear. The CDR3 sequence is 12 residues long. V was trimmed by 3 bases and J by 8 bases, leaving 8 bases between them. Germline-derived CDR1 and CDR2 are KGHSH and LQKENI. CDR3 amino acids: CASSPSVYEQFF. The CDR3 bases are TGTGCCAGCTCACCTTCGGTTTATGAGCAGTTCTTC.

V and J are TRBV7-9 and TRBJ1-2, with 8 positions matching TRBD1. CDR1 is SEHNR and CDR2 is FQNEAQ in the germline V gene (reference sequence). J gave up 7 bases and V 2 bases, and 9 bases lay outside the gene matches. This CDR3 contains 15 residues. This chain's CDR3 is CASSLMAGQGFGYTF. CDR3 sequence (DNA): TGTGCCAGCAGCTTAATGGCTGGACAGGGATTTGGCTACACCTTC. The variable domain in full, completed from reference TRBV7-9 and TRBJ1-2, reads DTGVSQNPRHKITKRGQNVTFRCDPISEHNRLYWYRQTLGQGPEFLTYFQNEAQLEKSRLLSDRFSAERPKGSFSTLEIQRTEQGDSAMYLCASSLMAGQGFGYTFGSGTRLTVV.

The chain uses TRBV7-8 and TRBJ1-1, with a possible D match to TRBD1 (6 bases). CDR1 and CDR2 from the germline V gene are SGHVS and FQNEAQ. This CDR3 spans 14 amino acids. V lost 4 bases, J lost 5 bases, and 14 bases lay in between. The CDR3 sequence is CASSWAGAVTEAFF. The CDR3, as DNA: TGTGCCAGCAGCTGGGCAGGGGCTGTTACTGAAGCTTTCTTT. Complete variable domain (other parts from reference TRBV7-8 and TRBJ1-1): GAGVSQSPRYKVAKRGQDVALRCDPISGHVSLFWYQQALGQGPEFLTYFQNEAQLDKSGLPSDRFFAERPEGSVSTLKIQRTQQEDSAVYLCASSWAGAVTEAFFGQGTRLTVV.

The rearrangement links TRBV18 to TRBJ2-1; 7 bases line up with TRBD1. This CDR3 is built from 15 residues. The junction had 1 base not matched to a gene; V was cut back by 0 bases and J by 2 bases. Germline CDR1 is KGHSH and CDR2 is LQKENI. In nucleotides, the CDR3 is TGTGCCAGCTCACCACCCCAGGGGGCCTACAATGAGCAGTTCTTC. Translating it yields CASSPPQGAYNEQFF.

This clone was picked up one time. This chain links TRBV19 with TRBJ2-5; 10 nucleotides line up with TRBD2. The J call is uncertain, as TRBJ2-7 better fits the DNA end. The CDR3 consists of 14 residues. CDR1 is LNHDA, CDR2 SQIVND, per germline (reference sequence). The chain's CDR3 is CASSQAGGHYEQYF. The CDR3 nucleotides read TGTGCCAGTAGTCAAGCGGGAGGGCACTACGAGCAGTACTTC.

The rearrangement links TRBV5-1 to TRBJ2-3; a weak D match, TRBD2 (5 bases). V lost 4 bases and J lost 2, with 11 bases in between. The germline V gene encodes CDR1 SGHRS and CDR2 YFSETQ. This CDR3 has 14 amino acids. CDR3 DNA: TGCGCCAGCAGCATCCAGACTATCACAGATACGCAGTATTTT. Residues: CASSIQTITDTQYF. The variable domain in full, with the rest retrieved from reference TRBV5-1 and TRBJ2-3, is KAGVTQTPRYLIKTRGQQVTLSCSPISGHRSVSWYQQTPGQGLQFLFEYFSETQRNKGNFPGRFSGRQFSNSRSEMNVSTLELGDSALYLCASSIQTITDTQYFGPGTRLTVL.

This chain joins TRBV7-9 and TRBJ2-2; 10 bases are a match to TRBD1. Germline CDR1 and CDR2: SEHNR and FQNEAQ (reference sequence). This CDR3 region has 17 residues. V was clipped by 4 bases and J by 6 bases; unmatched bases: 11. CDR3 DNA: TGTGCCAGCAGCTCAGAAAAAGGTGGACAGGGGGCCGGGGAGCTGTTTTTT. Translating gives CASSSEKGGQGAGELFF.

V gene TRBV7-9 combines with J gene TRBJ2-5; D remains ambiguous. The CDR3 sequence is 15 residues long. The ends were cut back, 1 base at V and 2 bases at J, with 11 bases in the middle. Germline loops: CDR1 SEHNR, CDR2 FQNEAQ (reference sequence). The CDR3 sequence: CASSLVYRQQETQYF. CDR3 DNA: TGTGCCAGCAGCTTAGTATACCGTCAGCAAGAGACCCAGTACTTC.

The chain has TRBV25-1 and TRBJ2-7, with 8 bases fitting TRBD1. CDR1 MGHDK and CDR2 SYGVNS come from the germline V gene. V shed 7 bases, J shed 0 bases, and the junction held 5 bases outside the gene matches. This CDR3 contains 14 residues. The DNA of the CDR3 is TGTGCCAGCACCACAGGGGGGAGCTCCTACGAGCAGTACTTC. Amino acid sequence: CASTTGGSSYEQYF.

V is TRBV7-8 and J is TRBJ1-5; 7 nucleotides agree with TRBD1. The CDR3 runs to 15 residues. V trimming: 6 bases; J trimming: 0 bases; junction bases outside the gene matches: 5. The germline CDR1 and CDR2 sequences are SGHVS and FQNEAQ. The CDR3 here is CASRVGQNSNQPQHF. CDR3 DNA sequence: TGTGCCAGCAGGGTGGGACAGAATAGCAATCAGCCCCAGCATTTT.

The chain has TRBV14 and TRBJ1-5, with TRBD1 as a possible D gene (5 bases). The germline CDR1 and CDR2 sequences are SGHDN and FVKESK. The CDR3 loop spans 14 amino acids. The ends were cut back, 3 bases at V and 3 bases at J, with 9 bases in the middle. In DNA form, the CDR3 reads TGTGCCAGCAGCCAGTCAGGGTTCAATCAGCCCCAGCATTTT. This translates into CASSQSGFNQPQHF. The full variable domain, its missing parts supplied by reference TRBV14 and TRBJ1-5, is EAGVTQFPSHSVIEKGQTVTLRCDPISGHDNLYWYRRVMGKEIKFLLHFVKESKQDESGMPNNRFLAERTGGTYSTLKVQPAELEDSGVYFCASSQSGFNQPQHFGDGTRLSIL.

The CDR3 sequence is CASSFPGASVYNEQFF. The CDR3 DNA reads as TGTGCCAGCAGCTTCCCGGGTGCTAGCGTATACAATGAGCAGTTCTTC. The chain combines TRBV7-9 with TRBJ2-1, with a possible D match to TRBD2 (6 bases). The V gene lost 3 bases and the J gene lost 4 bases, with 16 bases spanning the gap. Germline V gene lookup returns CDR1 SEHNR and CDR2 FQNEAQ (reference sequence). The CDR3 sequence is 16 residues long.